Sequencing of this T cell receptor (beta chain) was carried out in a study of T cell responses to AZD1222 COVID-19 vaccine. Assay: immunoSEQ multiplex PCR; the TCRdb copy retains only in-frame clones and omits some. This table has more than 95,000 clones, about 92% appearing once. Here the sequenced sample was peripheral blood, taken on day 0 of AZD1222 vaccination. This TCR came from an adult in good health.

In DNA, the CDR3 is TGCGCCAGCAGCCTCGGCTTAAACACCGGGGAGCTGTTTTTT. Translation gives CASSLGLNTGELFF. The gene calls are TRBV4-1 and TRBJ2-2, with no clear D. Germline CDR1 reads MGHRA; CDR2 reads YSYEKL. Deletions cut 4 bases from V and 2 bases from J, with 8 bases between. The CDR3 spans 14 residues.